Listed below are T cell receptor beta chains from one sample, sequenced in a study of spatial heterogeneity in lung cancer. TCRdb redid the calling of the 5' RACE reads with MiXCR, one entry per CDR3 protein. The table records about 18,000 distinct CDR3 sequences, 6% to 9% of them present only once. The specimen was lung tumor tissue, collected at surgery. These receptors were taken from a male donor with early-stage non-small cell lung cancer. Both conserved end residues are part of each CDR3. Each record gives: clone size, J gene, D gene, V gene, CDR3 protein, CDR3 DNA. The D gene is left open where the match is weak. The listing skips clone size in some rows; elsewhere it reads once, few, many or a size class.

abundance: few; j_gene: TRBJ1-4; d_gene: -; v_gene: TRBV5-1; CDR3aa: CASGASTNEKLFF; CDR3nt: TGCGCCAGCGGCGCTTCAACTAATGAAAAACTGTTTTTT
abundance: -; j_gene: TRBJ2-2; d_gene: TRBD1; v_gene: TRBV5-4; CDR3aa: CASSFADRGNTGELFF; CDR3nt: TGTGCCAGCAGCTTCGCCGACAGGGGCAACACCGGGGAGCTGTTTTTT
abundance: few; j_gene: TRBJ2-7; d_gene: -; v_gene: TRBV11-1; CDR3aa: CASSLRDPGDEQYF; CDR3nt: TGTGCCAGCAGCTTAAGGGACCCCGGGGACGAGCAGTACTTC
abundance: -; j_gene: TRBJ1-2; d_gene: -; v_gene: TRBV7-8; CDR3aa: CASSSQPGRTYDYTF; CDR3nt: TGTGCCAGCAGCTCCCAGCCGGGGAGAACGTATGACTACACCTTC
abundance: few; j_gene: TRBJ1-1; d_gene: -; v_gene: TRBV6-5; CDR3aa: CASSLRTVNTEAFF; CDR3nt: TGTGCCAGCAGTTTACGGACAGTAAACACTGAAGCTTTCTTT
abundance: many; j_gene: TRBJ2-5; d_gene: -; v_gene: TRBV6-1; CDR3aa: CASSEVGRGKETQYF; CDR3nt: TGTGCCAGCAGTGAAGTGGGGAGGGGGAAAGAGACCCAGTACTTC
abundance: many; j_gene: TRBJ1-1; d_gene: -; v_gene: TRBV18; CDR3aa: CATRRRDTEAFF; CDR3nt: TGTGCCACTCGGCGGCGGGACACTGAAGCTTTCTTT
abundance: many; j_gene: TRBJ2-7; d_gene: -; v_gene: TRBV6-1; CDR3aa: CASTLWASYEQYF; CDR3nt: TGTGCCAGCACCCTCTGGGCCTCCTACGAGCAGTACTTC
abundance: many; j_gene: TRBJ1-1; d_gene: -; v_gene: TRBV18; CDR3aa: CASSPLPKTEAFF; CDR3nt: TGTGCCAGCTCACCACTCCCCAAGACTGAAGCTTTCTTT
abundance: few; j_gene: TRBJ2-1; d_gene: TRBD2; v_gene: TRBV19; CDR3aa: CASSKISGGEQFF; CDR3nt: TGTGCCAGTAGTAAGATTAGCGGGGGGGAGCAGTTCTTC
abundance: few; j_gene: TRBJ2-1; d_gene: -; v_gene: TRBV15; CDR3aa: CATSRDDRNNEQFF; CDR3nt: TGTGCCACCAGCAGGGACGACCGAAACAATGAGCAGTTCTTC
abundance: many; j_gene: TRBJ2-5; d_gene: -; v_gene: TRBV27; CDR3aa: CASKPGSQETQYF; CDR3nt: TGTGCCAGTAAGCCAGGGTCCCAAGAGACCCAGTACTTC
abundance: -; j_gene: TRBJ2-1; d_gene: -; v_gene: TRBV7-2; CDR3aa: CASSWKAGTLNFF; CDR3nt: TGTGCCAGCTCCTGGAAGGCAGGGACCCTTAATTTCTTC
abundance: few; j_gene: TRBJ2-2; d_gene: -; v_gene: TRBV12-3/TRBV12-4; CDR3aa: CASSAGILRGELFF; CDR3nt: TGTGCCAGCAGTGCCGGCATCCTCAGAGGGGAGCTGTTTTTT
abundance: few; j_gene: TRBJ1-1; d_gene: TRBD1; v_gene: TRBV7-2; CDR3aa: CASSPGRDSEAFF; CDR3nt: TGTGCCAGCAGCCCTGGCCGGGACAGTGAAGCTTTCTTT
abundance: -; j_gene: TRBJ2-7; d_gene: -; v_gene: TRBV7-7; CDR3aa: CASSPSGLDEQYF; CDR3nt: TGTGCTAGCAGCCCATCAGGGTTAGACGAGCAGTACTTC
abundance: few; j_gene: TRBJ2-7; d_gene: -; v_gene: TRBV5-8; CDR3aa: CASSLVVGGSGYPAEQYF; CDR3nt: TGTGCCAGCAGCTTGGTAGTAGGGGGTTCGGGCTATCCCGCCGAGCAGTACTTC
abundance: many; j_gene: TRBJ1-6; d_gene: -; v_gene: TRBV27; CDR3aa: CASSRSQRQQNSPLHF; CDR3nt: TGTGCCAGCAGTCGTTCTCAAAGGCAGCAGAATTCACCCCTCCACTTT
abundance: many; j_gene: TRBJ2-7; d_gene: TRBD1; v_gene: TRBV6-5; CDR3aa: CASSQFGTASGEQYF; CDR3nt: TGTGCCAGCAGCCAATTTGGGACAGCGAGTGGCGAGCAGTACTTC
abundance: few; j_gene: TRBJ2-3; d_gene: -; v_gene: TRBV7-9; CDR3aa: CASSSLWVAASSTDTQYF; CDR3nt: TGTGCCAGCAGCTCGCTCTGGGTAGCGGCTTCTAGCACAGATACGCAGTATTTT
abundance: many; j_gene: TRBJ1-5; d_gene: -; v_gene: TRBV7-2; CDR3aa: CASSIPSGPQHF; CDR3nt: TGTGCCAGCAGCATCCCCTCCGGGCCCCAGCATTTT
abundance: -; j_gene: TRBJ2-5; d_gene: TRBD1; v_gene: TRBV14; CDR3aa: CASSRTGMGQETQYF; CDR3nt: TGTGCCAGCTCAAGGACAGGGATGGGACAAGAGACCCAGTACTTC
abundance: many; j_gene: TRBJ2-7; d_gene: -; v_gene: TRBV12-3/TRBV12-4; CDR3aa: CASSPSGYEQYF; CDR3nt: TGTGCCAGCAGTCCGAGTGGGTACGAGCAGTACTTC
abundance: few; j_gene: TRBJ2-6; d_gene: TRBD1; v_gene: TRBV24-1; CDR3aa: CATDGSGQGASGANVLTF; CDR3nt: TGTGCCACCGACGGCTCAGGACAGGGCGCATCTGGGGCCAACGTCCTGACTTTC
abundance: few; j_gene: TRBJ1-1; d_gene: -; v_gene: TRBV7-2; CDR3aa: CASSLAGRSEAFF; CDR3nt: TGTGCCAGCAGCTTAGCGGGTAGGTCTGAAGCTTTCTTT
abundance: -; j_gene: TRBJ1-2; d_gene: TRBD1; v_gene: TRBV4-3; CDR3aa: CASSQQLQGANYGYTF; CDR3nt: TGCGCCAGCAGCCAGCAGCTCCAGGGGGCTAACTATGGCTACACCTTC
abundance: many; j_gene: TRBJ1-1; d_gene: -; v_gene: TRBV29-1; CDR3aa: CSVEYWGNTEAFF; CDR3nt: TGCAGCGTTGAGTATTGGGGAAACACTGAAGCTTTCTTT
abundance: many; j_gene: TRBJ1-2; d_gene: -; v_gene: TRBV3-1; CDR3aa: CASSLGTVNYGYTF; CDR3nt: TGTGCCAGCAGTCTTGGAACGGTAAACTATGGCTACACCTTC
abundance: many; j_gene: TRBJ1-2; d_gene: -; v_gene: TRBV7-3; CDR3aa: CASSLTGTEAYYGYTF; CDR3nt: TGTGCCAGCAGCTTAACGGGGACGGAAGCTTACTATGGCTACACCTTC
abundance: many; j_gene: TRBJ1-1; d_gene: -; v_gene: TRBV15; CDR3aa: CATSLYVGDQNTEAFF; CDR3nt: TGTGCCACCAGCCTTTATGTGGGGGACCAGAACACTGAAGCTTTCTTT
abundance: few; j_gene: TRBJ2-7; d_gene: TRBD1; v_gene: TRBV20-1; CDR3aa: CSARDRYRSYEQYF; CDR3nt: TGCAGTGCTAGGGACAGGTATAGGTCCTACGAGCAGTACTTC
abundance: -; j_gene: TRBJ2-1; d_gene: TRBD2; v_gene: TRBV27; CDR3aa: CASSLSLAGGPNEQFF; CDR3nt: TGTGCCAGCAGTTTATCGCTAGCGGGGGGGCCCAATGAGCAGTTCTTC
abundance: many; j_gene: TRBJ2-2; d_gene: -; v_gene: TRBV25-1; CDR3aa: CASSPPRGGVGTGELFF; CDR3nt: TGTGCCAGCTCCCCTCCCAGGGGGGGCGTAGGGACCGGGGAGCTGTTTTTT